This TCR beta chain was identified in a study of control samples from healthy donors and cancer patients. Here immunoSEQ multiplex PCR was the method, and the copy in TCRdb shows in-frame clones only, minus some. The sample has more than 30,000 clones; around four fifths are singletons. The V and J ends lost 3 bases and 2 bases, in that order; junction bases with no gene match: 2. CDR3 length: 14 amino acids. Germline assignment: CDR1 MNHEY and CDR2 SMNVEV (reference sequence). The gene calls are TRBV27 and TRBJ2-7; 9 bases line up with TRBD1. This sequence originates from a woman aged 55 to 70 with lung cancer. Specimen: PBMCs. The CDR3 DNA sequence: TGTGCCAGCAGTTTGGACAGGGGAACCTACGAGCAGTACTTC. It codes for CASSLDRGTYEQYF.